This T cell receptor (beta chain) appears in the sequencing data of a study of blood T cell repertoires in COVID-19. As for the study in general: Some COVID-19 samples were acute and others convalescent; all came from the United States, Italy and Spain.

After removal of 4 bases from V and 0 bases from J, the junction contained 9 bases not matched to a gene. The CDR3 totals 18 residues. Germline V CDR1 and CDR2: SGHAT, FQNNGV. Living in about two dozen US areas, the participants were between about 18 and 90 years of age. Assignment of participants to cohorts was predicated upon participant-reported clinical history. In the original analysis: It was from reference gene primer amplification that nucleated cell counts were estimated. Sequenced by immunoSEQ multiplex PCR; TCRdb stores in-frame clones only, minus some. The V and J calls and clone size come from that table; D and trimming were worked out from the DNA. The sample holds around 230,000 clones, 89% seen once.

This receptor was identified in a woman in her thirties with acute COVID-19. The chain has TRBV11-2 and TRBJ2-5, with TRBD2 matching over 12 bases. What was sequenced was PBMCs or T cells enriched from blood (not recorded which). This chain's CDR3 is CASSSHAWTSGDQETQYF. CDR3 bases: TGTGCCAGCAGCTCCCACGCCTGGACTAGCGGGGACCAAGAGACCCAGTACTTC. Full variable domain (outside the CDR3, taken from reference TRBV11-2 and TRBJ2-5): EAGVAQSPRYKIIEKRQSVAFWCNPISGHATLYWYQQILGQGPKLLIQFQNNGVVDDSQLPKDRFSAERLKGVDSTLKIQPAKLEDSAVYLCASSSHAWTSGDQETQYFGPGTRLLVL.